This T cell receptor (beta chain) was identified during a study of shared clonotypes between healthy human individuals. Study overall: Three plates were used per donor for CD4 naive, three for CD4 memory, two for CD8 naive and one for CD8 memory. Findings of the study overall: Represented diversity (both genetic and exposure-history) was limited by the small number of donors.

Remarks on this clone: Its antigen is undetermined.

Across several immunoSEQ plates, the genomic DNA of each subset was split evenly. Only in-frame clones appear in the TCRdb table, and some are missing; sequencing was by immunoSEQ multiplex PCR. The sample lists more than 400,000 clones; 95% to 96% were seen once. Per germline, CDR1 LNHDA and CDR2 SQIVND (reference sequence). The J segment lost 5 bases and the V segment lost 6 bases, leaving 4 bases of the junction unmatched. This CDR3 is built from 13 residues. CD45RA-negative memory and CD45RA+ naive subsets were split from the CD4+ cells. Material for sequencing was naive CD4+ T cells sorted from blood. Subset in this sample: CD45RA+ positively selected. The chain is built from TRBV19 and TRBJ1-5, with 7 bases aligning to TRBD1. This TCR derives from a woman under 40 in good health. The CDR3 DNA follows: TGTGCCAGTAGCGGGACAGCTTATCAGCCCCAGCATTTT. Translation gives CASSGTAYQPQHF.